Listed here are 17 T cell receptor beta chains from one sample, sequenced in a study of a mutant IDH1 vaccine in newly diagnosed glioma (dated by TCRdb to the early 2020s). Sample time point, as interpreted from the label and publication: week 23, last vaccination. Each vaccine dose was 300 ug of a 20-mer mutant IDH1 peptide in Montanide, given subcutaneously with topical imiquimod. The library relied on the immunoSEQ multiplex PCR assay. The immuneACCESS repertoire file appears here via TCRdb, limited to in-frame rearrangements. These files lack a portion of the clones; in checked studies, under half of the deficit traces to unresolved V genes, and the cause of the others is not known. The table for this sample lists roughly 38,000 clones; approximately 72% of them were counted only once. More than 4.5% of the sample lies in the top ten. These receptors have no identified antigens. Sequences were derived from PBMCs, sampled from a glioma patient whose treatment included an IDH1 peptide vaccine. The receptors derive from a man aged 45 to 65 with glioma.

This clone has a handful of counts. The CDR3 nucleotides read TGTGCCAGCAGCCCCGAGTTGAACACTGAAGCTTTCTTT. This gives the protein CASSPELNTEAFF. The chain couples TRBV5-4 to TRBJ1-1; D call uncertain. The V gene lost 4 bases and the J gene lost 0 bases, with 7 bases spanning the gap. The CDR3 extends over 13 amino acids. Germline CDR1 and CDR2: SGHNT and YYREEE (reference sequence).

This clone was counted between two and nine times. The chain carries TRBV7-9 and TRBJ1-2, with D maybe TRBD1 (5 bases). CDR1 and CDR2 from the germline V gene are SEHNR and FQNEAQ (reference sequence). The germline V and J ends were trimmed by 0 bases and 2 bases, with 7 bases remaining between them. The CDR3 covers 14 residues. The chain's CDR3 is CASSLAGENYGYTF. The CDR3 nucleotides read TGTGCCAGCAGCTTAGCAGGGGAAAACTATGGCTACACCTTC.

V and J are TRBV4-2 and TRBJ1-1; no reliable D call. Germline V gene data show CDR1 as LGHNA and CDR2 as YNFKEQ. The CDR3 has 14 residues. The V gene lost 0 bases and the J gene lost 1 base, with 6 bases spanning the gap. The DNA of the CDR3 is TGTGCCAGCAGCCAAGAAACGGGGAACACTGAAGCTTTCTTT. This encodes CASSQETGNTEAFF.

The chain links TRBV20-1 to TRBJ1-1; D not certain. Germline V gene lookup returns CDR1 DFQATT and CDR2 SNEGSKA (reference sequence). V lost 5 bases and J lost 2, with 6 bases in between. This CDR3 spans 11 amino acids. CDR3 DNA sequence: TGCAGTGCTCCTATCAACACTGAAGCTTTCTTT. Protein: CSAPINTEAFF.

This rearrangement joins TRBV7-8 to TRBJ1-2; 8 bases match TRBD1. The CDR3 runs to 16 residues. Losses at the gene ends were 5 bases for V and 8 bases for J; bases not matched to a gene: 16. CDR1 is SGHVS and CDR2 is FQNEAQ in the germline V gene. The CDR3 coding sequence is TGTGCCAGCAGCCAGCGGATAACAGGGGGAAGGTTGGGCTACACCTTC. Translation: CASSQRITGGRLGYTF.

The chain links TRBV27 to TRBJ2-1; D is ambiguous. The V gene's germline CDR1 is MNHEY and CDR2 SMNVEV (reference sequence). V was trimmed by 4 bases and J by 5 bases, leaving 6 bases between them. The CDR3 length is 12 residues. Written as DNA, the CDR3 is TGTGCCAGCAGTTCCTTCAACAATGAGCAGTTCTTC. This translates into CASSSFNNEQFF.

This clone counts as medium-sized. The genes are TRBV10-3 and TRBJ1-2, with 9 bases fitting TRBD1. The CDR3 covers 14 residues. Looked up from germline, CDR1 is ENHRY and CDR2 is SYGVKD. CDR3 nucleotide sequence: TGTGCGGTCTGGACAGGGGAAGAGAACTATGGCTACACCTTC. Encoded protein: CAVWTGEENYGYTF.

Comment on this clone: This same CDR3 is encoded by further DNA sequences in the sample. The V and J genes are TRBV4-1 and TRBJ2-3; TRBD2 agrees at 12 bases. The CDR3 contains 17 residues. V lost 3 bases, J lost 0 bases, and 4 bases stayed unmatched. Germline CDR1 MGHRA, CDR2 YSYEKL. CDR3 amino acids: CASSQRLAGASTDTQYF. CDR3 DNA sequence: TGCGCCAGCAGCCAGAGACTAGCGGGGGCTAGCACAGATACGCAGTATTTT.

The chain carries TRBV27 and TRBJ2-5, with D perhaps TRBD1 (5 bases). Trimming removed 6 bases at V and 7 bases at J, with 15 bases between. The CDR3 has 13 amino acids. In germline, CDR1 is MNHEY, CDR2 SMNVEV (reference sequence). For the CDR3, the DNA is TGTGCCAGCAGAACAAGTCAAAGGGGGACCCAGTACTTC. Protein: CASRTSQRGTQYF.

This clone was found a few times. The chain couples TRBV19 to TRBJ1-5; D call uncertain. The CDR3 is made up of 12 amino acids. CDR1 and CDR2 from the germline V gene are LNHDA and SQIVND (reference sequence). Trimming stripped 7 bases from V and 5 bases from J, with 9 bases between. For the CDR3, the DNA is TGTGCCAGTATGGGGTTATATCAGCCCCAGCATTTT. The encoded protein is CASMGLYQPQHF.

The chain couples TRBV15 to TRBJ2-3; D unclear. V lost 0 bases and J lost 6, with 7 bases in between. Germline loops: CDR1 LNHNV, CDR2 YYDKDF (reference sequence). The CDR3 is 13 residues long. The CDR3 nucleotides read TGTGCCACCAGCAGAGATCCCGCTGATACGCAGTATTTT. Residues: CATSRDPADTQYF.

The chain carries TRBV27 and TRBJ1-5; 8 nucleotides line up with TRBD1. Trimming removed 10 bases from V and 4 bases from J; junction bases left unmatched: 3. The germline CDR1 and CDR2 sequences are MNHEY and SMNVEV (reference sequence). This CDR3 contains 12 residues. CDR3 nucleotides: TGTGCCACCAGGACAGGGAATCAGCCCCAGCATTTT. Protein: CATRTGNQPQHF.

This clone appeared a few times. The chain carries TRBV18 and TRBJ1-4; D unresolved. Germline V gene sequence: CDR1 KGHSH, CDR2 LQKENI. Trimming removed 4 bases at V and 6 bases at J, with 12 bases between. The CDR3 loop spans 14 amino acids. CDR3 loop: CASSRVRGDEKLFF. The CDR3 coding sequence is TGTGCCAGCTCACGGGTCCGAGGCGATGAAAAACTGTTTTTT.

Only a few counts were recorded for this clone. V gene TRBV5-4 combines with J gene TRBJ2-5; TRBD2 aligns across 12 bases. The CDR3 is made up of 16 amino acids. CDR1 SGHNT and CDR2 YYREEE come from the germline V gene (reference sequence). With V trimmed by 3 bases and J by 4 bases, 7 bases remained unmatched. Here the CDR3 DNA reads TGTGCCAGCAGCTCCTCTAGCGGGGGGGGCCTAGAGACCCAGTACTTC. The encoded protein is CASSSSSGGGLETQYF.

V is TRBV19 and J is TRBJ2-5; 9 nucleotides match TRBD1. Germline lookup yields CDR1 LNHDA and CDR2 SQIVND (reference sequence). The CDR3 contains 13 residues. V was clipped by 8 bases and J by 4 bases; unmatched bases: 5. CDR3 loop: CASEGQGGETQYF. Written as DNA, the CDR3 is TGTGCCAGTGAGGGACAGGGAGGAGAGACCCAGTACTTC. The full variable domain, rest sourced from reference TRBV19 and TRBJ2-5, is DGGITQSPKYLFRKEGQNVTLSCEQNLNHDAMYWYRQDPGQGLRLIYYSQIVNDFQKGDIAEGYSVSREKKESFPLTVTSAQKNPTAFYLCASEGQGGETQYFGPGTRLLVL.

The V call is TRBV30, the J call TRBJ2-5; D gene uncertain. The CDR3 extends over 11 amino acids. Trimming removed 3 bases from V and 9 bases from J, with 11 bases in between. Germline V gives CDR1 GTSNPN, CDR2 SVGIG (reference sequence). The CDR3 DNA reads as TGTGCCTGGAGCCTGGGCCCAGCCCAGTACTTC. Translating it yields CAWSLGPAQYF.

The rearrangement links TRBV19 to TRBJ1-2; the D is unclear. The CDR3 sequence is 14 residues long. Per the germline V gene, CDR1 is LNHDA and CDR2 is SQIVND (reference sequence). The ends were cut back, 5 bases at V and 0 bases at J, with 10 bases in the middle. This CDR3 is CASSEGLANYGYTF. The CDR3 DNA follows: TGTGCCAGTAGTGAGGGCTTGGCTAACTATGGCTACACCTTC.